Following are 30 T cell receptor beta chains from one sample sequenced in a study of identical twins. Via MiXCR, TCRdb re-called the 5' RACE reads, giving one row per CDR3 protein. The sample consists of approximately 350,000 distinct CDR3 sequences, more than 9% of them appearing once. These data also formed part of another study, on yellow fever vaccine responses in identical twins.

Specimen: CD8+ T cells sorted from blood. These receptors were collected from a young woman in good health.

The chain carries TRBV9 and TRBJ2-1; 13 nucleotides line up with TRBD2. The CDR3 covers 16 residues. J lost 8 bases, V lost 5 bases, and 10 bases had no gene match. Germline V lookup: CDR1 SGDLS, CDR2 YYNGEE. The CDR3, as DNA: TGTGCCAGCAGGGGGACTAGCGGGGCCCTAGTGGATGAGCAGTTCTTC. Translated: CASRGTSGALVDEQFF.

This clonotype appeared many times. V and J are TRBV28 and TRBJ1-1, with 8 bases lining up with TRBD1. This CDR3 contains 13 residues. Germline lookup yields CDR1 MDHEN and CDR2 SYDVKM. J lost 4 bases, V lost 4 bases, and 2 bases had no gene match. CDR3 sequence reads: CASSSTGVTEAFF. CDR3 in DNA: TGTGCCAGCAGTTCGACAGGGGTCACTGAAGCTTTCTTT. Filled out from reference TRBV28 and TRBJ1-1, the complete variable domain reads DVKVTQSSRYLVKRTGEKVFLECVQDMDHENMFWYRQDPGLGLRLIYFSYDVKMKEKGDIPEGYSVSREKKERFSLILESASTNQTSMYLCASSSTGVTEAFFGQGTRLTVV.

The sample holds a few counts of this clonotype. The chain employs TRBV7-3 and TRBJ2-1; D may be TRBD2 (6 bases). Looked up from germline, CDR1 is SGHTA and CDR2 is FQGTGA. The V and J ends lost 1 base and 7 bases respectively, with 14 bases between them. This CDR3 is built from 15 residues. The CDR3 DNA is TGTGCCAGCAGCTTAAGATTAGGCGGGGTAAATGAGCAGTTCTTC. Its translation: CASSLRLGGVNEQFF.

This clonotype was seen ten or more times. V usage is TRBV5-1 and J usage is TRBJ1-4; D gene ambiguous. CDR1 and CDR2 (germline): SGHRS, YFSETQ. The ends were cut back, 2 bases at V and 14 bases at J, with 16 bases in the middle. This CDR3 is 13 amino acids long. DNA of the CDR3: TGCGCCAGCAGCTTTCATTCCTTTGGGGTGCTGTTTTTT. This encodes CASSFHSFGVLFF.

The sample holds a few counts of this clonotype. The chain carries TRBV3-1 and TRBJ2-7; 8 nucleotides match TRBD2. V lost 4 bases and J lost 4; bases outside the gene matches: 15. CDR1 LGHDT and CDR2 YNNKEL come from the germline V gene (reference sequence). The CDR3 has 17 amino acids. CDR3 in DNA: TGTGCCAGCAGCCCCTATCCTGACGGGAGGGCCCCTTACGAGCAGTACTTC. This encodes CASSPYPDGRAPYEQYF.

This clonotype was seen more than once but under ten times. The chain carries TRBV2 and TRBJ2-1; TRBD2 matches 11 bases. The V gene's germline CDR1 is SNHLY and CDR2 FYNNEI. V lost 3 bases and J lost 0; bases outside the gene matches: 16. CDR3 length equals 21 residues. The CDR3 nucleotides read TGTGCCAGCAGTGATTCTCCCGCCGGGACTAGCGGTAAGAGCTCCTACAATGAGCAGTTCTTC. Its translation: CASSDSPAGTSGKSSYNEQFF.

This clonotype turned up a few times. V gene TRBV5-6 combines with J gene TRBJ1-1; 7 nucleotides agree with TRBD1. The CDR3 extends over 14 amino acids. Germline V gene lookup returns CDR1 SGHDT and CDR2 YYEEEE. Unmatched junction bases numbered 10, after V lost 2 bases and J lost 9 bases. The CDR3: CASSFGLTGEKAFF. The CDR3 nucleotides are TGTGCCAGCAGCTTCGGATTAACAGGGGAGAAAGCTTTCTTT.

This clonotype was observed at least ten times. The DNA of the CDR3 is TGTGCCAGCAGTTCTGGGCCCTACGAGCAGTACGTC. It encodes CASSSGPYEQYV. This chain links TRBV28 with TRBJ2-7; D gene unclear. This CDR3 has 12 amino acids. V was trimmed by 4 bases and J by 2 bases, leaving 6 bases between them. Germline CDR1 reads MDHEN; CDR2 reads SYDVKM.

The DNA for the CDR3 is TGCAGCGTTGTATTGGCAGACTTTCCCTACGAGCAGTACTTC. Its translation is CSVVLADFPYEQYF. The chain joins TRBV29-1 to TRBJ2-7; D not resolved. The CDR3 sequence is 14 residues long. CDR1 and CDR2 (germline): SQVTM, ANQGSEA. Trimming took 4 bases from V and 2 from J, leaving 15 bases between them.

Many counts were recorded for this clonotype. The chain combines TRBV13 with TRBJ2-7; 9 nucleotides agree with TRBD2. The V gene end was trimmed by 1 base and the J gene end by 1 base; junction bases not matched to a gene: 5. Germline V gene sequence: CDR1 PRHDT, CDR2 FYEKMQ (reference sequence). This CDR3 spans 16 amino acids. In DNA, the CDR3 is TGTGCCAGCAGCTTAGCCATAGCGGGAGAGTCCTACGAGCAGTACTTC. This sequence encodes CASSLAIAGESYEQYF.

Written as DNA, the CDR3 is TGTGCCAGCAGCTATGGACTCCATCCCTCCTACAATGAGCAGTTCTTC. Its protein product is CASSYGLHPSYNEQFF. V usage is TRBV7-3 and J usage is TRBJ2-1; D perhaps matches TRBD2 (5 bases). Germline V gives CDR1 SGHTA, CDR2 FQGTGA. This CDR3 spans 16 amino acids. Trimming stripped 4 bases from V and 0 bases from J, with 13 bases between.

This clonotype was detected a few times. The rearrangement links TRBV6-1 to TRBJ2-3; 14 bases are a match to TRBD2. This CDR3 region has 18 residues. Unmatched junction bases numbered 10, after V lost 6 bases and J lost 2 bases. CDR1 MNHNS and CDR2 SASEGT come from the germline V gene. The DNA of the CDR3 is TGTGCCAGCAGCCCCGGACTAGCGGGAGGCCACCCCACAGATACGCAGTATTTT. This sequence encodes CASSPGLAGGHPTDTQYF.

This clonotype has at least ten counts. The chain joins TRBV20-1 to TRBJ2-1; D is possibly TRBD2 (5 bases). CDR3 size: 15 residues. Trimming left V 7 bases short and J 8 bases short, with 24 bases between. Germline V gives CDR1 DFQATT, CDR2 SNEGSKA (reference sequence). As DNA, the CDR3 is TGCAGTGTTTATGCTAGACTCCTTCCGAGGGATGAGCAGTTCTTC. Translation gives CSVYARLLPRDEQFF.

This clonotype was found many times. This chain's CDR3 is CASSFIQSQETQYF. CDR3 coding DNA: TGTGCCAGCAGCTTCATCCAGTCCCAAGAGACCCAGTACTTC. The chain is built from TRBV7-9 and TRBJ2-5; no clear D gene. Per germline, CDR1 SEHNR and CDR2 FQNEAQ (reference sequence). The CDR3 sequence is 14 residues long. V lost 3 bases to trimming and J lost 1 base, with 9 bases between them.

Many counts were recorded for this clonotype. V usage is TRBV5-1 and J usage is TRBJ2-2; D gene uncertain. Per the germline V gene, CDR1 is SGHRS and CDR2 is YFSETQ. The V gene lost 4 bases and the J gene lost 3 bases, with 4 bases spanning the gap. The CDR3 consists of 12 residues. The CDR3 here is CASSPHTGELFF. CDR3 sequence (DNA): TGCGCCAGCAGCCCGCACACCGGGGAGCTGTTTTTT.

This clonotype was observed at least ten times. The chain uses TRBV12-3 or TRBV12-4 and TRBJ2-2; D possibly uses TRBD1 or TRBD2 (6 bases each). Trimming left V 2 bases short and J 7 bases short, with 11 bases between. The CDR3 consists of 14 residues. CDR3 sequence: CASSLSGAVGELFF. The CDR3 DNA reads TGTGCCAGCAGTTTATCGGGGGCAGTCGGGGAGCTGTTTTTT.

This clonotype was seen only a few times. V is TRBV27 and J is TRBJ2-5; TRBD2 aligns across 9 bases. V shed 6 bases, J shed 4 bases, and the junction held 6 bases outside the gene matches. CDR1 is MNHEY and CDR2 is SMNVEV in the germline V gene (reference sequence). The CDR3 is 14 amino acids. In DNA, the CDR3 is TGTGCCAGCAGATCATTAGCGGGAGTAGAGACCCAGTACTTC. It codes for CASRSLAGVETQYF.

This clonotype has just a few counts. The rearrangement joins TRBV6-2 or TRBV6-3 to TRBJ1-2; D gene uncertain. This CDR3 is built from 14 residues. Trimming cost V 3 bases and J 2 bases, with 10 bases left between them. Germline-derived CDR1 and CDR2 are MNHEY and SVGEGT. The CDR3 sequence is CASSYWQPNYGYTF. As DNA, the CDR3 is TGTGCCAGCAGTTATTGGCAGCCCAACTATGGCTACACCTTC.

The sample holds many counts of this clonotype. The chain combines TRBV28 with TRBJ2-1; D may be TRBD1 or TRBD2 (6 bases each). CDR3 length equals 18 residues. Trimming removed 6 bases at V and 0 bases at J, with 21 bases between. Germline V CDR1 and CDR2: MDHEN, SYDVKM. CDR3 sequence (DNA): TGTGCCAGCAGCCCTCTGCTCATAGGGGGGAGCTCCTACAATGAGCAGTTCTTC. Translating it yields CASSPLLIGGSSYNEQFF.

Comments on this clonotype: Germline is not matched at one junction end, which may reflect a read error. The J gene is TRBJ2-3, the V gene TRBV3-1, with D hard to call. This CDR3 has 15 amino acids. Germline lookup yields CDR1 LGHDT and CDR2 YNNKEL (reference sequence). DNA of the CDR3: TGTGCCTGCAGCCGCTTCAGCCGTCTCGCAGATACGCAGTATTTT. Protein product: CACSRFSRLADTQYF.

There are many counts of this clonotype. Here the CDR3 reads CASSPVGADQETQYF. CDR3 sequence (DNA): TGTGCCAGCAGCCCAGTGGGAGCGGACCAAGAGACCCAGTACTTC. The V and J genes are TRBV11-1 and TRBJ2-5; a possible D gene is TRBD2 (5 bases). The length of the CDR3 is 15 residues. Germline V lookup: CDR1 SGHAT, CDR2 FQDESV (reference sequence). V was cut by 5 bases and J by 0 bases, with 13 bases left in between. The whole variable domain, filled in from reference TRBV11-1 and TRBJ2-5, reads EAEVAQSPRYKITEKSQAVAFWCDPISGHATLYWYRQILGQGPELLVQFQDESVVDDSQLPKDRFSAERLKGVDSTLKIQPAELGDSAMYLCASSPVGADQETQYFGPGTRLLVL.

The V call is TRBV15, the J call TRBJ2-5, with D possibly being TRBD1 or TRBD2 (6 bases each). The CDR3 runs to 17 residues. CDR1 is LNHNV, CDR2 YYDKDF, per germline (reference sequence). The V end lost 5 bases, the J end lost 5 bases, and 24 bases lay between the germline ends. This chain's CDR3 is CATSGGQLSVGGETQYF. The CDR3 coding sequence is TGTGCCACCAGCGGAGGACAGCTAAGTGTCGGAGGGGAGACCCAGTACTTC.

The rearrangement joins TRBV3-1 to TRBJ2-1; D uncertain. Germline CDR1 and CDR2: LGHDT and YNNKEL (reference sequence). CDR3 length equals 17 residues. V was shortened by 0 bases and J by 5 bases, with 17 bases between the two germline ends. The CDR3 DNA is TGTGCCAGCAGCCAAGATATGGATCTTTCTGTCCACAATGAGCAGTTCTTC. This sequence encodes CASSQDMDLSVHNEQFF.

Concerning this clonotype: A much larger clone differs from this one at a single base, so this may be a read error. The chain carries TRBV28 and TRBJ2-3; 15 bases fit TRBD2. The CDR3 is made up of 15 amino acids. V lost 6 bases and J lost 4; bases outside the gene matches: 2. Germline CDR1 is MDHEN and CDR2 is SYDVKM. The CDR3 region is CASSRTSGRADTQYF. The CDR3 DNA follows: TGTGCCAGCAGCCGGACTAGCGGGAGGGCAGATACGCAGTATTTT.

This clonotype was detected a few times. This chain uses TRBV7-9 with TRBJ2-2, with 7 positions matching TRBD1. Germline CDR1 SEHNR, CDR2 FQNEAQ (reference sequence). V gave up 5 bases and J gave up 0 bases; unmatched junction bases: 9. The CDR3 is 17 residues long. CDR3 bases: TGTGCCAGCAGCCACGAATCGAGGGGGCCGAACACCGGGGAGCTGTTTTTT. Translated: CASSHESRGPNTGELFF.

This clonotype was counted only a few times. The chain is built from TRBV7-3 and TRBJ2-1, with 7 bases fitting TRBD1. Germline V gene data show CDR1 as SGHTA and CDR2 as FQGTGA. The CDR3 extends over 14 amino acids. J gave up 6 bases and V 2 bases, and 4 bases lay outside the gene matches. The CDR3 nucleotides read TGTGCCAGCAGCTTAGACAGGGCCCCCAATGAGCAGTTCTTC. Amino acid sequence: CASSLDRAPNEQFF.

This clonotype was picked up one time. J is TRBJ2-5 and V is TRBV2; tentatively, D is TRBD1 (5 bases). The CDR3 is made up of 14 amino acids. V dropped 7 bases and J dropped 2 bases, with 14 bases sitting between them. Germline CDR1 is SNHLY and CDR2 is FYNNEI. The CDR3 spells CASIEAGRQETQYF. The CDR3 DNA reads TGTGCCAGCATCGAGGCAGGGCGACAAGAGACCCAGTACTTC.

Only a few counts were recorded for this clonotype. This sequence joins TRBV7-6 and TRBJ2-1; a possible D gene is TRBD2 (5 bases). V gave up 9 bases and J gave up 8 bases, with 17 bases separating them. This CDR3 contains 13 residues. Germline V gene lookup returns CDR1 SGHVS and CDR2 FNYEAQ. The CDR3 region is CASSPGLEHEQFF. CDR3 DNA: TGTGCCAGTTCGCCTGGACTGGAGCATGAGCAGTTCTTC.

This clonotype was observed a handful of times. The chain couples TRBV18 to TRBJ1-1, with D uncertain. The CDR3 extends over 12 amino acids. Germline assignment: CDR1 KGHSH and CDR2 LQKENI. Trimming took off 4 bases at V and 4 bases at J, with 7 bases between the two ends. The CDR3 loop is CASSRITTEAFF. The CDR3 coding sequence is TGTGCCAGCTCACGGATTACCACTGAAGCTTTCTTT.

As DNA, the CDR3 is TGTGCCAGCAGTGACGGTATAGGGGGGAATGAGCAGTTCTTC. Translated: CASSDGIGGNEQFF. The rearrangement uses TRBV2 and TRBJ2-1, with D possibly being TRBD1 or TRBD2 (6 bases each). CDR3 length equals 14 residues. Germline CDR1 reads SNHLY; CDR2 reads FYNNEI. Trimming removed 3 bases from V and 7 bases from J, with 13 bases in between.